This is a list of T cell receptor beta chains from one sample in a study of OX40 agonist ivuxolimab in advanced cancers. Profiling relied on immunoSEQ multiplex PCR, and the TCRdb table lists in-frame clones only, not all of them. The sample includes about 50,000 clones, 90% to 95% of them seen just once. The sample was CD4+ or CD8+ T cells sorted from blood, taken in a trial of the OX40 agonist ivuxolimab. The receptors come from an adult with an advanced solid tumor such as melanoma, head and neck, liver or kidney cancer. Both conserved end residues are part of each CDR3. The order of the fields is V gene, J gene, CDR3 protein.

V: TRBV29-1
J: TRBJ2-6
CDR3: CSVEGQGKGANVLTF

V: TRBV5-5
J: TRBJ2-3
CDR3: CASSPGWTDTQYF

V: TRBV7-9
J: TRBJ2-7
CDR3: CASSTIRDRTYEQYF

V: TRBV27
J: TRBJ2-7
CDR3: CASSLSFSYEQYF

V: TRBV19
J: TRBJ2-7
CDR3: CASSARGAYEQYF

V: TRBV15
J: TRBJ2-3
CDR3: CATSREQYTDTQYF

V: TRBV28
J: TRBJ2-1
CDR3: CASIPDRATYNEQFF

V: TRBV28
J: TRBJ1-4
CDR3: CASSFYPDRVNEKLFF

V: TRBV9
J: TRBJ2-7
CDR3: CASSVNSGDPYEQYF

V: TRBV7-6
J: TRBJ2-7
CDR3: CASSLAGRSYEQYF

V: TRBV9
J: TRBJ2-7
CDR3: CASSVDGRLEEQYF

V: TRBV4-2
J: TRBJ2-1
CDR3: CASSREAGGPYNEQFF

V: TRBV4-3
J: TRBJ1-4
CDR3: CASSPSGGGDEKLFF

V: TRBV18
J: TRBJ1-1
CDR3: CASSPPYTDTEAFF

V: TRBV5-1
J: TRBJ2-1
CDR3: CASSLRDRSYNEQFF

V: TRBV28
J: TRBJ1-2
CDR3: CASRRGVIGDYGYTF

V: TRBV20-1
J: TRBJ2-7
CDR3: CSARSGMQYF

V: TRBV5-3
J: TRBJ2-7
CDR3: CARSSKLKFRMGAVEQYF

V: TRBV11-2
J: TRBJ1-1
CDR3: CASNTGVITEAFF

V: TRBV27
J: TRBJ1-3
CDR3: CASSSGTIPGNTIYF

V: TRBV28
J: TRBJ2-1
CDR3: CASSYTSERIRNEQFF

V: TRBV5-6
J: TRBJ2-7
CDR3: CASSLGRGFNEQYF

V: TRBV7-3
J: TRBJ2-1
CDR3: CASSPSMGGGMYNEQFF

V: TRBV27
J: TRBJ2-7
CDR3: CASSWDREAYEQYF

V: TRBV11-2
J: TRBJ2-1
CDR3: CASSFRREQFF

V: TRBV4-3
J: NA
CDR3: CASSHSDKDYEQYF

V: TRBV5-1
J: TRBJ2-7
CDR3: CASSIGGEQYF

V: TRBV5-1
J: TRBJ2-1
CDR3: CASSLKASGLGEQFF

V: TRBV7-2
J: TRBJ1-3
CDR3: CASSFLRTDLSGNTIYF

V: TRBV25-1
J: TRBJ2-1
CDR3: CASTPASSYNEQFF